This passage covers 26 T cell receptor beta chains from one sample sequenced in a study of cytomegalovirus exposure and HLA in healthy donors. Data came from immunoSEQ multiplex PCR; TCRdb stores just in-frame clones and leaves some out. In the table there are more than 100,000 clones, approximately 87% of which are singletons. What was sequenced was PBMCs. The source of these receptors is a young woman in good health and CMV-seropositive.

CDR3 amino acids: CASSLTENEQFF. Here the CDR3 DNA reads TGTGCCAGCAGCTTAACCGAGAATGAGCAGTTCTTC. The rearrangement uses TRBV5-8 and TRBJ2-1; no definite D call. The CDR3 loop spans 12 amino acids. Germline values: CDR1 SGHTS, CDR2 YDEGEE. V lost 2 bases to trimming and J lost 7 bases, with 7 bases between them. The full variable domain, with the rest looked up from reference TRBV5-8 and TRBJ2-1, is EAGVTQSPTHLIKTRGQQATLRCSPISGHTSVYWYQQALGLGLQFLLWYDEGEERNRGNFPPRFSGRQFPNYSSELNVNALELEDSALYLCASSLTENEQFFGPGTRLTVL.

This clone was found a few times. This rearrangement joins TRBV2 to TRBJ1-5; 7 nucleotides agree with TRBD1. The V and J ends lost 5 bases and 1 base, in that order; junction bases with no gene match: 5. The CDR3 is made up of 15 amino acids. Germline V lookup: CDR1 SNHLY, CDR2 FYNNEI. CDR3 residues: CASSLTGTSNQPQHF. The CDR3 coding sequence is TGTGCCAGCAGTCTGACAGGGACGAGCAATCAGCCCCAGCATTTT.

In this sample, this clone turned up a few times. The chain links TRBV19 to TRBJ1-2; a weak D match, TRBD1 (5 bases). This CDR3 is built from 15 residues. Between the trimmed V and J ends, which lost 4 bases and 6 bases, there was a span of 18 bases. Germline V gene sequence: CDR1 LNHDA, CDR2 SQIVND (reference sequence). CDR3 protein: CASSTFRTAGDGYTF. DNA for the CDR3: TGTGCCAGTAGTACGTTTAGGACGGCGGGGGATGGCTACACCTTC. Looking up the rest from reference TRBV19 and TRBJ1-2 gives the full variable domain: DGGITQSPKYLFRKEGQNVTLSCEQNLNHDAMYWYRQDPGQGLRLIYYSQIVNDFQKGDIAEGYSVSREKKESFPLTVTSAQKNPTAFYLCASSTFRTAGDGYTFGSGTRLTVV.

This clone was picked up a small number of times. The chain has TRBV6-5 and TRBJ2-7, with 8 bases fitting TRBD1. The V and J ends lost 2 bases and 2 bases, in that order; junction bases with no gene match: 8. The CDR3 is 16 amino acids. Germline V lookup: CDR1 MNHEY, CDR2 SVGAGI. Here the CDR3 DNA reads TGTGCCAGCAGTTACGCGGGGCAGGGGGCAGCCTACGAGCAGTACTTC. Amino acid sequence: CASSYAGQGAAYEQYF.

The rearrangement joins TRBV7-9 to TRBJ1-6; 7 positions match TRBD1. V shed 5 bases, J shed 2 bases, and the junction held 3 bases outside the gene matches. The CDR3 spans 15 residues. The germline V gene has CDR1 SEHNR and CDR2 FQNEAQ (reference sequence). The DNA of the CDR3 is TGTGCCAGCAGCGCCGGGACAGCCTATAATTCACCCCTCCACTTT. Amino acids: CASSAGTAYNSPLHF.

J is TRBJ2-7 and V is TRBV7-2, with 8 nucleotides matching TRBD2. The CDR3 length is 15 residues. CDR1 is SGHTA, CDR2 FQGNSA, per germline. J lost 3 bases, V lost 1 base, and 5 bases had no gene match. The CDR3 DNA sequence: TGTGCCAGCAGCTTAGATAGTAGCGGGGACTACGAGCAGTACTTC. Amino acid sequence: CASSLDSSGDYEQYF.

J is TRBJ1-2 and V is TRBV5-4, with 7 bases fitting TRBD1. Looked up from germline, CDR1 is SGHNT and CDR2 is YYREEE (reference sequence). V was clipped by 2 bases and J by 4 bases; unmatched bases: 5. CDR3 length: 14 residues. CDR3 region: CASSFQGVGYGYTF. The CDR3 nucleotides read TGTGCCAGCAGCTTTCAGGGGGTGGGCTATGGCTACACCTTC.

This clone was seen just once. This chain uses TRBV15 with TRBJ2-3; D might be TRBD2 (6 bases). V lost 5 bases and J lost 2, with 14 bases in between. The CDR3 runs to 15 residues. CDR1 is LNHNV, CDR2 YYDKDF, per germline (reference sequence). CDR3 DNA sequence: TGTGCCACCAGCTTCGGGACTTCTATCACAGATACGCAGTATTTT. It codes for CATSFGTSITDTQYF.

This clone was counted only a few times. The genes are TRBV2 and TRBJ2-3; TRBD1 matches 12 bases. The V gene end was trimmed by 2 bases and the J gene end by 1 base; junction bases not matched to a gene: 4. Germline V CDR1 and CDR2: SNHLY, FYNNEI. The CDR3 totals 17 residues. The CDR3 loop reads CASSERDRGLGTDTQYF. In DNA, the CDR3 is TGTGCCAGCAGTGAACGGGACAGGGGGCTCGGCACAGATACGCAGTATTTT. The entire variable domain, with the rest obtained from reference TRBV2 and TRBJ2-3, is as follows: EPEVTQTPSHQVTQMGQEVILRCVPISNHLYFYWYRQILGQKVEFLVSFYNNEISEKSEIFDDQFSVERPDGSNFTLKIRSTKLEDSAMYFCASSERDRGLGTDTQYFGPGTRLTVL.

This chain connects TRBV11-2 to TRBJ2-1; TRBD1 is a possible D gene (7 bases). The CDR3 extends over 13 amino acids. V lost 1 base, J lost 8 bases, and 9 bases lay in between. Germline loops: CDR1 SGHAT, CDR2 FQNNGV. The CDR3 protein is CASSLGRGDEQFF. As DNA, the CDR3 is TGTGCCAGCAGCTTAGGCAGGGGGGATGAGCAGTTCTTC.

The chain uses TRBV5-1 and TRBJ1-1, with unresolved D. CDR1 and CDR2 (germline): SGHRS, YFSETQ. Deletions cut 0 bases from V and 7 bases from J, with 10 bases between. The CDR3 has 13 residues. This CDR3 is CASSLEFGSEAFF. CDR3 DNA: TGCGCCAGCAGCTTGGAGTTTGGGAGTGAAGCTTTCTTT. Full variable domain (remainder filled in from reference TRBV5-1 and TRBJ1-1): KAGVTQTPRYLIKTRGQQVTLSCSPISGHRSVSWYQQTPGQGLQFLFEYFSETQRNKGNFPGRFSGRQFSNSRSEMNVSTLELGDSALYLCASSLEFGSEAFFGQGTRLTVV.

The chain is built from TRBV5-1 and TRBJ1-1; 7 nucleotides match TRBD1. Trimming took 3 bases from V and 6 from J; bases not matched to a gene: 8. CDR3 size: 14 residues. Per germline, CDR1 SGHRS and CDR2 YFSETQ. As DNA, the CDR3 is TGCGCCAGCAGCTCTTCCGGGACAGCGGCTGAAGCTTTCTTT. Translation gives CASSSSGTAAEAFF.

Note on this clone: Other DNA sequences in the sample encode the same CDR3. CDR3 amino acids: CASSYGQKETQYF. In nucleotides, the CDR3 is TGTGCCAGCAGTTACGGCCAGAAAGAGACCCAGTACTTC. The chain is built from TRBV6-6 and TRBJ2-5; D is unclear. CDR3 length: 13 residues. In germline, CDR1 is MNHNY, CDR2 SVGAGI (reference sequence). The ends were cut back, 2 bases at V and 3 bases at J, with 7 bases in the middle.

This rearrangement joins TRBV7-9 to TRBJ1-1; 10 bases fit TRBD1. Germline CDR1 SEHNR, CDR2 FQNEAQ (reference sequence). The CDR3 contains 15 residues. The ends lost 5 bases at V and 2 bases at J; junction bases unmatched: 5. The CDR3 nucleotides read TGTGCCAGCAGCCCTGGGACAGGGGCAAACACTGAAGCTTTCTTT. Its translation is CASSPGTGANTEAFF. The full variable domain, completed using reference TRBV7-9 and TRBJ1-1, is DTGVSQNPRHKITKRGQNVTFRCDPISEHNRLYWYRQTLGQGPEFLTYFQNEAQLEKSRLLSDRFSAERPKGSFSTLEIQRTEQGDSAMYLCASSPGTGANTEAFFGQGTRLTVV.

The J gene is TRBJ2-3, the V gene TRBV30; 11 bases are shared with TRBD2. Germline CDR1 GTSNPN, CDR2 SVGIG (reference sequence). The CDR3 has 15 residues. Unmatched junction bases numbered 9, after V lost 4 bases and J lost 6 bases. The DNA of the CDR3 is TGTGCCTGGACGTTAGCGGGAGGGCCGGGGGATACGCAGTATTTT. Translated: CAWTLAGGPGDTQYF.

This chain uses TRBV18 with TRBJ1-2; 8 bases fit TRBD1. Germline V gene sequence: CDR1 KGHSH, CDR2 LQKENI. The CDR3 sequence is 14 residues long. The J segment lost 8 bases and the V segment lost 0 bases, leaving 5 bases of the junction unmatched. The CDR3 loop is CASSPPTGGTGYTF. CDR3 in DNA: TGTGCCAGCTCACCACCTACAGGGGGTACGGGCTACACCTTC.

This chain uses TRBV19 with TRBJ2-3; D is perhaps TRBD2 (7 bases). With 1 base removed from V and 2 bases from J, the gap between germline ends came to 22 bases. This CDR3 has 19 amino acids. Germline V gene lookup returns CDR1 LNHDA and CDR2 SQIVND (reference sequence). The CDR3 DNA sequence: TGTGCCAGTAGTATAGTCCCCACCTCGGGGAGGGGGATCACAGATACGCAGTATTTT. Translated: CASSIVPTSGRGITDTQYF.

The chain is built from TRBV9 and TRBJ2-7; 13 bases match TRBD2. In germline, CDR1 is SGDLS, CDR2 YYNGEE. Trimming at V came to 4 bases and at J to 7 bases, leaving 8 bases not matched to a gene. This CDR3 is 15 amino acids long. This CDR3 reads CASSPGLAGVVEQYF. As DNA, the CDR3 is TGTGCCAGCAGCCCTGGACTAGCGGGAGTGGTGGAGCAGTACTTC.

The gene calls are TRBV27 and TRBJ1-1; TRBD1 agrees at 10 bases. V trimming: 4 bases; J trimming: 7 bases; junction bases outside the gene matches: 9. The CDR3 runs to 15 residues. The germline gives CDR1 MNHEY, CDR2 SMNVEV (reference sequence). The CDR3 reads CASSSQTGGPGEAFF. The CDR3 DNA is TGTGCCAGCAGTTCCCAGACAGGGGGCCCGGGTGAAGCTTTCTTT.

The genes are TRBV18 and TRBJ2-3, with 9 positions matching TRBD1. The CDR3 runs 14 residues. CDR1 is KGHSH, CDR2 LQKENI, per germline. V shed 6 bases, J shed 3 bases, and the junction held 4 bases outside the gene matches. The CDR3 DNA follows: TGTGCCAGCTCTCCGGGACAGGGTACAGATACGCAGTATTTT. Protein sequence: CASSPGQGTDTQYF.

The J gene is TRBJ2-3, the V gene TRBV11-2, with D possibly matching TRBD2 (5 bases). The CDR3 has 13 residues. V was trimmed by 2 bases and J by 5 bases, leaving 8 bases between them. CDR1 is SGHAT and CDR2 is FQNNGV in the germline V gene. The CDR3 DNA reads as TGTGCCAGCAGCTTACAGGAGGTAGATACGCAGTATTTT. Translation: CASSLQEVDTQYF.

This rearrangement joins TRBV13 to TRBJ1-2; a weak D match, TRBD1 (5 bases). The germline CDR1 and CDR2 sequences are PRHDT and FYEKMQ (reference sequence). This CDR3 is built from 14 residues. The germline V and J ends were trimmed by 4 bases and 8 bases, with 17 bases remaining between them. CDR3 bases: TGTGCCAGCAGCTCCTCTCAGGGTAGTACGGGCTACACCTTC. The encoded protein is CASSSSQGSTGYTF.

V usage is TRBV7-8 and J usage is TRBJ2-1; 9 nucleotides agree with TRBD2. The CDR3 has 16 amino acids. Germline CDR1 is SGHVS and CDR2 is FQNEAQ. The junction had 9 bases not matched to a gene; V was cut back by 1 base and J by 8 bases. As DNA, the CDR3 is TGTGCCAGCAGCTTAGGAGGGGCGGGAGGGCGAGATGAGCAGTTCTTC. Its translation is CASSLGGAGGRDEQFF.

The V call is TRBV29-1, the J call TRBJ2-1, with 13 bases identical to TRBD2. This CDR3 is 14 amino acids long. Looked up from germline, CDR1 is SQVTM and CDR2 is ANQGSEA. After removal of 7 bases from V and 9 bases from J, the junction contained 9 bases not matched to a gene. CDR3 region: CSGETSGRPGEQFF. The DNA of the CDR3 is TGCAGCGGTGAGACTAGCGGGAGGCCGGGTGAGCAGTTCTTC.

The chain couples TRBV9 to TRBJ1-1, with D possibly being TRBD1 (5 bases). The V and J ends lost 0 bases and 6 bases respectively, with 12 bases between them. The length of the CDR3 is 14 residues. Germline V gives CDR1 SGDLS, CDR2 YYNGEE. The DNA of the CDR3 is TGTGCCAGCAGCGTAGGCCAGGGAAGGGCTGAAGCTTTCTTT. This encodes CASSVGQGRAEAFF.

CDR3 in amino acids: CASSRDRAETQYF. DNA of the CDR3: TGTGCCAGCTCCCGGGACAGGGCAGAGACCCAGTACTTC. V usage is TRBV11-2 and J usage is TRBJ2-5, with 9 bases fitting TRBD1. CDR3 length: 13 residues. V was clipped by 8 bases and J by 4 bases; unmatched bases: 5. The V gene's germline CDR1 is SGHAT and CDR2 FQNNGV.